This T cell receptor beta chain appears in the sequencing data of a study of siplizumab effects on memory and regulatory T cells. Assay: immunoSEQ multiplex PCR; the TCRdb copy retains only in-frame clones and omits some. This sample carries about 56,000 clones, over 95% of them seen once, and the ten largest clones take around 1%. CDR3 size: 12 residues. Trimming removed 3 bases at V and 6 bases at J, with 6 bases between. Germline V gene data show CDR1 as MNHNY and CDR2 as SVGAGI (reference sequence). The V gene is TRBV6-6, the J gene TRBJ2-1, with no clear D. Specimen: naive CD8+ T cells sorted from blood. The sequence was obtained from a human donor in good health. Written as DNA, the CDR3 is TGTGCCAGCAGTTATCTCCCCAATGAGCAGTTCTTC. Amino acid sequence: CASSYLPNEQFF.